This T cell receptor (beta chain) came from a study of OX40 agonist ivuxolimab in advanced cancers. In the study overall: Intravenous ivuxolimab was administered to patients every 2 weeks at 0.01 to 10 mg/kg.

Broader study findings: At 0.1 to 3.0 mg/kg, clonal expansion of CD4+ and CD8+ blood T cells had occurred by week 6.

In germline, CDR1 is LNHDA, CDR2 SQIVND (reference sequence). Trimming removed 6 bases at V and 5 bases at J, with 13 bases between. This CDR3 is 13 amino acids long. Profiling relied on immunoSEQ multiplex PCR, and the TCRdb table lists in-frame clones only, not all of them. The repertoire holds nearly 25,000 clones, 75% to 80% seen once, with roughly 18% in the top ten. Regarding this clone: The antigen remains unidentified.

This clonotype was obtained from an adult with an advanced solid tumor such as melanoma, head and neck, liver or kidney cancer. The sample consisted of CD4+ or CD8+ T cells sorted from blood, taken in a trial of the OX40 agonist ivuxolimab. The chain employs TRBV19 and TRBJ1-1; possible D gene TRBD1, 6 bases. DNA for the CDR3: TGTGCCAGTAGCACTACACAGGGAACTGAAGCTTTCTTT. This encodes CASSTTQGTEAFF.